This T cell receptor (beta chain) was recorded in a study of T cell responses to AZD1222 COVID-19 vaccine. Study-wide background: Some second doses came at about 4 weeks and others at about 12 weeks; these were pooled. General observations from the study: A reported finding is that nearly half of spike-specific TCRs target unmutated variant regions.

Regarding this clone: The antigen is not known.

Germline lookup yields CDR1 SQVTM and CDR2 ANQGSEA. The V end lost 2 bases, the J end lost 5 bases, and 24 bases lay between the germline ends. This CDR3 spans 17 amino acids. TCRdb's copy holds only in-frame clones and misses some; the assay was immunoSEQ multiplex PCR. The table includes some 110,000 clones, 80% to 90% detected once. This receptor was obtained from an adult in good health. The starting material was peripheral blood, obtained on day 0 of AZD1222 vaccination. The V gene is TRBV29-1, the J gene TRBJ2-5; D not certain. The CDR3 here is CSVEPAIPQSLGETQYF. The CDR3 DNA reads TGCAGCGTTGAACCAGCAATCCCCCAATCCCTCGGGGAGACCCAGTACTTC.